A single TCR beta chain is shown here with its context. Antigen unknown. Gene names and germline match the mouse. The read ends 1 residue shy of where the CDR3 ends; the end is completed using the germline J gene. Profiled with immunoSEQ multiplex PCR; TCRdb holds only in-frame clones, not every one. Here the sample spans about 48,000 clones, around 70% being singletons. Germline V gives CDR1 NSHNY, CDR2 SYGAGN. The CDR3 extends over 15 amino acids. V dropped 1 base and J dropped 0 bases, with 9 bases sitting between them. The data derive from a study of tissue T cells after allogeneic stem cell transplantation. Study-level results: Blood and spleen captured only part of the tissue TCR repertoire. Limitations included a small, clinically heterogeneous cohort and limited sampling depth.

The chain joins TRBV13-1 to TRBJ2-4, with TRBD2 as a possible D gene (6 bases). The receptor comes from a pool of C57BL/6 mice in good health. The material sequenced was sorted cells pooled from one or two spleens. This chain's CDR3 is CASSDYGGSQNTLYF. The CDR3 DNA, read in part, is TGTGCCAGCAGTGATTATGGGGGTAGTCAAAACACCTTGTAC.